The clone carrying this T cell receptor (beta chain) was found a few times. No antigen is known for it. The sample originates from a study of a mutant IDH1 vaccine in newly diagnosed glioma. The CDR3 is made up of 16 amino acids. V lost 1 base and J lost 0, with 11 bases in between. CDR1 and CDR2 from the germline V gene are SGHRS and YFSETQ. Time point defined: week 47, end of study. Vaccination comprised doses that each held 300 ug of mutant IDH1 20-mer peptide, plus topical imiquimod. The method was immunoSEQ multiplex PCR; TCRdb's version includes in-frame clones alone and lacks a portion of them. The sample contains roughly 34,000 clones, around 90% of which appear only once.

The receptor was derived from a woman in her 40s with glioma. V and J are TRBV5-1 and TRBJ1-3; unclear D gene. Sequencing was performed on PBMCs, taken from a glioma patient whose treatment included an IDH1 peptide vaccine. As DNA, the CDR3 is TGCGCCAGCAGCTTGTTGCCAGGCGACTCTGGAAACACCATATATTTT. Translation gives CASSLLPGDSGNTIYF.